The 25 T cell receptor beta chains reported below all come from one sample, sequenced in a study of T-cell reconstitution after alpha-beta-depleted transplantation in children. Preparation of the TCRbeta library was carried out with unique molecular identifiers. MiXCR, run by TCRdb on the PCR reads, gives a single entry per CDR3 protein. The repertoire holds around 580,000 distinct CDR3 sequences, 27% seen once, with 30% to 45% in the top ten. The input for sequencing was PBMCs, taken before TCRalphabeta/CD19-depleted stem cell transplant. These receptors originate from a boy in the first two years of life with Wiskott-Aldrich syndrome, due to receive a stem cell transplant.

This sequence joins TRBV7-2 and TRBJ2-1, with 7 bases aligning to TRBD1. The CDR3 is 14 residues long. CDR1 is SGHTA and CDR2 is FQGNSA in the germline V gene. Germline trimming cut 6 bases from V and 8 bases from J; bases unmatched to any gene: 10. The CDR3 loop reads CASRTGLYMDEQFF. CDR3 sequence (DNA): TGTGCCAGCAGGACAGGGCTGTATATGGATGAGCAGTTCTTC.

Concerning this clonotype itself: One junction end does not reproduce the germline sequence, and a read error may be involved. This rearrangement joins TRBV29-1 to TRBJ1-3; D gene unclear. Germline values: CDR1 SQVTM, CDR2 ANQGSEA. The CDR3 sequence is 12 residues long. This CDR3 reads CSVSGSGNTMYF. CDR3 nucleotides: TGCAGCGTTTCCGGTTCTGGAAACACCATGTATTTT.

V and J are TRBV6-2 or TRBV6-3 and TRBJ2-1, with TRBD2 matching 9 bases. Germline V gene sequence: CDR1 MNHEY, CDR2 SVGEGT. This CDR3 comprises 15 residues. J lost 10 bases, V lost 7 bases, and 14 bases had no gene match. The CDR3 nucleotides read TGTGCCAGCAATCCTGGGGCTAGCGGGGCAGGGGAGCAGTTCTTC. As protein: CASNPGASGAGEQFF.

The gene calls are TRBV11-2 and TRBJ1-2; D possibly corresponds to TRBD1 (6 bases). The CDR3 spans 13 residues. CDR1 SGHAT and CDR2 FQNNGV come from the germline V gene. The ends were cut back, 2 bases at V and 8 bases at J, with 12 bases in the middle. CDR3 residues: CASSLWGGRGYTF. The CDR3 DNA reads as TGTGCCAGCAGCTTATGGGGGGGGCGAGGCTACACCTTC.

This sequence joins TRBV7-9 and TRBJ2-3; D is perhaps TRBD2 (5 bases). Trimming pared 2 bases from V and 4 bases from J, leaving 10 bases between. The CDR3 extends over 14 amino acids. Looked up from germline, CDR1 is SEHNR and CDR2 is FQNEAQ (reference sequence). The CDR3, as DNA: TGTGCCAGCAGCTTAAATGGACTCTCAGATACGCAGTATTTT. This translates into CASSLNGLSDTQYF. The full variable domain, rest sourced from reference TRBV7-9 and TRBJ2-3, is DTGVSQNPRHKITKRGQNVTFRCDPISEHNRLYWYRQTLGQGPEFLTYFQNEAQLEKSRLLSDRFSAERPKGSFSTLEIQRTEQGDSAMYLCASSLNGLSDTQYFGPGTRLTVL.

The V and J genes are TRBV20-1 and TRBJ1-5, with D hard to call. CDR3 length: 13 residues. Germline CDR1 reads DFQATT; CDR2 reads SNEGSKA (reference sequence). The V and J ends lost 5 bases and 0 bases respectively, with 8 bases between them. CDR3 sequence: CSAPRSSNQPQHF. CDR3 nucleotide sequence: TGCAGTGCTCCTAGGTCTAGCAATCAGCCCCAGCATTTT.

A few counts support this clonotype. The chain recombines TRBV10-3 with TRBJ1-1, with D perhaps matching TRBD1 (6 bases). Germline V gives CDR1 ENHRY, CDR2 SYGVKD. The germline V and J ends were trimmed by 4 bases and 5 bases, with 14 bases remaining between them. The CDR3 has 14 residues. Written as DNA, the CDR3 is TGTGCCATCAGTGTGCAGGGAGGGGGAACTGAAGCTTTCTTT. It codes for CAISVQGGGTEAFF.

The gene calls are TRBV4-2 and TRBJ2-5; 8 bases map to TRBD2. Per the germline V gene, CDR1 is LGHNA and CDR2 is YNFKEQ. The CDR3 spans 16 residues. Germline trimming cut 0 bases from V and 2 bases from J; bases unmatched to any gene: 5. In DNA, the CDR3 is TGTGCCAGCAGCCAAGACGGGGGGGCAGGGCAAGAGACCCAGTACTTC. As protein: CASSQDGGAGQETQYF.

V gene TRBV24-1 combines with J gene TRBJ2-2; tentative D call: TRBD1 (5 bases). The CDR3 spans 15 residues. Trimming took 5 bases from V and 4 from J, leaving 13 bases between them. Looked up from germline, CDR1 is KGHDR and CDR2 is SFDVKD. The CDR3 here is CATSGKRGGTGELFF. CDR3 coding DNA: TGTGCCACCAGTGGAAAAAGGGGTGGCACCGGGGAGCTGTTTTTT.

This clonotype was seen a few times. The chain is built from TRBV15 and TRBJ1-2; D is ambiguous. Germline V gene sequence: CDR1 LNHNV, CDR2 YYDKDF (reference sequence). The CDR3 totals 14 residues. The V gene lost 1 base and the J gene lost 5 bases, with 11 bases spanning the gap. This chain's CDR3 is CATSRGLGQYGYTF. DNA for the CDR3: TGTGCCACCAGCAGAGGACTGGGTCAATATGGCTACACCTTC.

This clonotype was detected only a few times. The chain uses TRBV7-3 and TRBJ2-5, with 13 bases aligning to TRBD2. Trimming at V came to 5 bases and at J to 6 bases, leaving 12 bases not matched to a gene. Germline V gene sequence: CDR1 SGHTA, CDR2 FQGTGA. The CDR3 loop spans 17 amino acids. This chain's CDR3 is CASSHLTSGRAKKTQYF. The DNA of the CDR3 is TGTGCCAGCAGCCACCTTACTAGCGGGAGGGCGAAAAAGACCCAGTACTTC. Full variable domain (rest looked up from reference TRBV7-3 and TRBJ2-5): GAGVSQTPSNKVTEKGKYVELRCDPISGHTALYWYRQSLGQGPEFLIYFQGTGAADDSGLPNDRFFAVRPEGSVSTLKIQRTERGDSAVYLCASSHLTSGRAKKTQYFGPGTRLLVL.

This clonotype was recorded a few times. In DNA form, the CDR3 reads TGTGCCAGCAGCTACACGCTCTTAAGCGGGAGTTGGAATGAGCAGTTCTTC. Translating gives CASSYTLLSGSWNEQFF. This sequence joins TRBV6-5 and TRBJ2-1, with 8 bases fitting TRBD2. This CDR3 is built from 17 residues. Germline values: CDR1 MNHEY, CDR2 SVGAGI. V lost 6 bases, J lost 7 bases, and 17 bases stayed unmatched.

The rearrangement uses TRBV19 and TRBJ2-1; D is tentatively TRBD1 or TRBD2 (5 bases each). Between the trimmed V and J ends, which lost 5 bases and 3 bases, there was a span of 17 bases. Germline CDR1 is LNHDA and CDR2 is SQIVND (reference sequence). CDR3 length: 16 residues. Written as DNA, the CDR3 is TGTGCCAGTAGTCCGAACCGGGACCACAACTACAATGAGCAGTTCTTC. This translates into CASSPNRDHNYNEQFF.

A single count supports this clonotype. A read error may account for a junction end that differs from germline. The chain couples TRBV2 to TRBJ1-4, with D unresolved. CDR1 SNHLY and CDR2 FYNNEI come from the germline V gene. The CDR3 has 13 residues. The CDR3 sequence is CASGPSTNEKLFF. CDR3 in DNA: TGTGCCAGCGGCCCGTCAACTAACGAAAAACTGTTTTTT. Using reference TRBV2 and TRBJ1-4 for the parts outside the CDR3, the full variable domain is EPEVTQTPSHQVTQMGQEVILRCVPISNHLYFYWYRQILGQKVEFLVSFYNNEISEKSEIFDDQFSVERPDGSNFTLKIRSTKLEDSAMYFCASGPSTNEKLFFGSGTQLSVL.

This clonotype was recorded a few times. This rearrangement joins TRBV5-1 to TRBJ2-7, with 11 bases matching TRBD2. V shed 4 bases, J shed 1 base, and the junction held 4 bases outside the gene matches. CDR1 is SGHRS, CDR2 YFSETQ, per germline. This CDR3 region has 15 residues. The CDR3 bases are TGCGCCAGCAGCCTGGGACTAGCGGTTTCCTACGAGCAGTACTTC. This gives the protein CASSLGLAVSYEQYF.

This clonotype occurred a few times. V and J are TRBV7-8 and TRBJ2-5; weak D call: TRBD1 (5 bases). Germline loops: CDR1 SGHVS, CDR2 FQNEAQ. Trimming took 4 bases from V and 1 from J, leaving 10 bases between them. CDR3 length: 14 amino acids. Here the CDR3 reads CASSYTDSQETQYF. CDR3 sequence (DNA): TGTGCCAGCAGCTATACTGACAGCCAAGAGACCCAGTACTTC.

This clonotype was found a few times. V and J are TRBV12-3 or TRBV12-4 and TRBJ2-1; D is undetermined. This CDR3 spans 11 amino acids. The V gene lost 4 bases and the J gene lost 15 bases, with 13 bases spanning the gap. In nucleotides, the CDR3 is TGTGCCAGCAGTTCAAACTACTTTCGGTTCTTC. This codes for CASSSNYFRFF.

V usage is TRBV12-3 or TRBV12-4 and J usage is TRBJ2-1, with 10 nucleotides matching TRBD2. This CDR3 spans 16 amino acids. Losses at the gene ends were 3 bases for V and 5 bases for J; bases not matched to a gene: 7. CDR3 loop: CASSFRRTSGHNEQFF. The CDR3 DNA sequence: TGTGCCAGCAGTTTCCGGAGGACTAGCGGCCACAATGAGCAGTTCTTC.

This clonotype was counted between two and nine times. The chain carries TRBV20-1 and TRBJ2-5; D ambiguous. Germline V CDR1 and CDR2: DFQATT, SNEGSKA (reference sequence). V lost 5 bases, J lost 5 bases, and 15 bases lay in between. This CDR3 has 13 residues. CDR3 sequence reads: CSALILQLETQYF. In DNA form, the CDR3 reads TGCAGTGCTCTCATCCTACAGCTGGAGACCCAGTACTTC.

The sample holds a few counts of this clonotype. The V call is TRBV5-1, the J call TRBJ2-7, with 7 bases matching TRBD2. Germline V gives CDR1 SGHRS, CDR2 YFSETQ. The J segment lost 6 bases and the V segment lost 4 bases, leaving 13 bases of the junction unmatched. This CDR3 is built from 15 residues. The CDR3 reads CASSPTTSLVGEQYF. The CDR3 DNA reads as TGCGCCAGCAGCCCGACGACTAGCTTGGTCGGCGAGCAGTACTTC.

This clonotype was counted between two and nine times. CDR3 DNA sequence: TGCGCCAGCAGCTTCCCTAGCGGGATTGAGCAGTTCTTC. This sequence encodes CASSFPSGIEQFF. The genes are TRBV5-1 and TRBJ2-1; TRBD2 matches 9 bases. The CDR3 sequence is 13 residues long. J lost 9 bases, V lost 2 bases, and 3 bases had no gene match. Germline V CDR1 and CDR2: SGHRS, YFSETQ. The complete variable domain, with remaining parts taken from reference TRBV5-1 and TRBJ2-1, reads KAGVTQTPRYLIKTRGQQVTLSCSPISGHRSVSWYQQTPGQGLQFLFEYFSETQRNKGNFPGRFSGRQFSNSRSEMNVSTLELGDSALYLCASSFPSGIEQFFGPGTRLTVL.

This clonotype has just a few counts. The V gene is TRBV29-1, the J gene TRBJ2-5; 11 positions agree with TRBD2. The germline V gene encodes CDR1 SQVTM and CDR2 ANQGSEA. The J segment lost 4 bases and the V segment lost 3 bases, leaving 7 bases of the junction unmatched. The CDR3 contains 15 residues. The CDR3 protein is CSVDATSGRGETQYF. CDR3 nucleotides: TGCAGCGTTGACGCAACTAGCGGGAGAGGAGAGACCCAGTACTTC.

This chain uses TRBV20-1 with TRBJ2-1; no definite D call. V lost 3 bases and J lost 3, with 15 bases in between. The CDR3 sequence is 15 residues long. Germline values: CDR1 DFQATT, CDR2 SNEGSKA (reference sequence). DNA for the CDR3: TGCAGTGCTAGGGAACCGGGCCCAATCTACAATGAGCAGTTCTTC. Translating it yields CSAREPGPIYNEQFF.

This clonotype was observed a handful of times. CDR3 in amino acids: CASSQDFRQGFGETQYF. CDR3 DNA sequence: TGTGCCAGCAGCCAAGATTTCCGACAGGGGTTCGGAGAGACCCAGTACTTC. This chain connects TRBV3-1 to TRBJ2-5; 8 bases map to TRBD1. The germline gives CDR1 LGHDT, CDR2 YNNKEL (reference sequence). The CDR3 has 17 residues. V gave up 0 bases and J gave up 4 bases; unmatched junction bases: 10.

The chain recombines TRBV5-1 with TRBJ2-2; D may be TRBD1 or TRBD2 (5 bases each). The CDR3 sequence is 14 residues long. The germline V gene has CDR1 SGHRS and CDR2 YFSETQ. V shed 5 bases and J shed 4 bases, with 12 bases lying between them. The CDR3 bases are TGCGCCAGCAGACCCGGGACCTCCACCGGGGAGCTGTTTTTT. Amino acid sequence: CASRPGTSTGELFF.